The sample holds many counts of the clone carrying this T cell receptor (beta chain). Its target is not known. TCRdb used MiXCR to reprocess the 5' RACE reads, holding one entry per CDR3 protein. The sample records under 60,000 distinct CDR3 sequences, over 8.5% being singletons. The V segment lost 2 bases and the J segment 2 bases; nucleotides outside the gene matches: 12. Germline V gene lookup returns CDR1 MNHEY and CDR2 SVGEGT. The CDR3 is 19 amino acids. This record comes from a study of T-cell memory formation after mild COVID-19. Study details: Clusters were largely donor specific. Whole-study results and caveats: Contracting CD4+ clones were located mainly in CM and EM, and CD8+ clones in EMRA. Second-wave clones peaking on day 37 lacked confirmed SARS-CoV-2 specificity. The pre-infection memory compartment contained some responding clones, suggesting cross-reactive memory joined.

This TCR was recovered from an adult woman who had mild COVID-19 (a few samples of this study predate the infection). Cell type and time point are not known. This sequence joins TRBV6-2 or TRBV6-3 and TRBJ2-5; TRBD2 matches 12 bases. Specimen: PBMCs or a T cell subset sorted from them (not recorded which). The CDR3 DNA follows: TGTGCCAGCAGTTACGCCAGAAAATCCGGGACTAGCGGGCAAGAGACCCAGTACTTC. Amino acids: CASSYARKSGTSGQETQYF.